The rows below give T cell receptor beta chains drawn from one sample of a study of blood T cell repertoires in COVID-19. The protocol was immunoSEQ multiplex PCR, while the TCRdb copy is restricted to in-frame clones and leaves out a portion. The sample lists approximately 300,000 clones; around 90% were seen once. Specimen: peripheral blood. The source of these receptors is a man between 18 and 35 years old with active or convalescent COVID-19. The CDR3 runs from the conserved cysteine through the conserved F or W. The D gene is left open where the match is weak. Rows give clone size only sometimes, using once, few, many, or a class for an expanded clone.

J gene	V gene	CDR3 length	clone size	D gene	CDR3 protein	CDR3 DNA
TRBJ2-5	TRBV18	15	NA	NA	CASSPPSAGQETQYF	TGTGCCAGCTCACCACCGTCGGCGGGGCAAGAGACCCAGTACTTC
TRBJ2-2	TRBV18	15	NA	NA	CASSGRDWDTGELFF	TGTGCCAGCTCAGGAAGAGACTGGGACACCGGGGAGCTGTTTTTT
TRBJ2-2	TRBV10-2	14	NA	NA	CASSVLAEGLELFF	TGCGCCAGCAGTGTTTTAGCGGAGGGTTTGGAGCTGTTTTTT
TRBJ2-1	TRBV4-3	17	NA	NA	CASSQEWGPTWALAQFF	TGCGCCAGCAGCCAAGAATGGGGCCCGACGTGGGCCCTGGCGCAGTTCTTC
TRBJ2-1	TRBV5-1	14	NA	TRBD2	CASSLELAGVEQFF	TGCGCCAGCAGCTTGGAACTAGCGGGAGTTGAGCAGTTCTTC
TRBJ1-1	TRBV19	14	NA	NA	CASSIGGLVTEAFF	TGTGCCAGTAGTATTGGGGGCTTGGTCACTGAAGCTTTCTTT
TRBJ1-1	TRBV5-6	14	NA	NA	CASSLEGVRTEAFF	TGTGCCAGCAGCTTGGAGGGAGTGAGGACTGAAGCTTTCTTT
TRBJ2-7	TRBV27	12	NA	NA	CASSADLNQQYF	TGTGCCAGCAGTGCGGACTTAAACCAGCAGTACTTC
TRBJ1-5	TRBV6-5	13	NA	NA	CASTTRGGQPQHF	TGTGCCAGCACTACAAGAGGGGGTCAGCCCCAGCATTTT
TRBJ2-7	TRBV5-6	15	NA	TRBD1	CASSYRGPATYEQYF	TGTGCCAGCAGCTACAGGGGGCCAGCCACCTACGAGCAGTACTTC
TRBJ1-3	TRBV7-8	15	few	TRBD1	CASSLDRVSGNTIYF	TGTGCCAGCAGCCTCGACAGGGTGTCAGGAAACACCATATATTTT
TRBJ2-5	TRBV7-9	15	NA	TRBD1	CASSYRGQGRETQYF	TGTGCCAGCAGCTATCGAGGACAGGGACGGGAGACCCAGTACTTC
TRBJ1-2	TRBV19	13	NA	NA	CASKTRGFYGYTF	TGTGCCAGCAAGACCCGGGGATTCTATGGCTACACCTTC
TRBJ1-2	TRBV27	13	NA	NA	CASSSTTGHGYTF	TGTGCCAGCAGTTCAACGACAGGACATGGCTACACCTTC
TRBJ2-2	TRBV19	15	NA	NA	CASSIGQANTGELFF	TGTGCCAGTAGTATAGGACAGGCGAACACCGGGGAGCTGTTTTTT
TRBJ1-2	TRBV4-1	15	once	NA	CASSQEITLNYGYTF	TGCGCCAGCAGCCAAGAAATAACTCTAAACTATGGCTACACCTTC
TRBJ1-6	TRBV7-2	17	once	NA	CASSLEWEETANSPLHF	TGTGCCAGCAGCTTAGAGTGGGAGGAGACGGCCAATTCACCCCTCCACTTT
TRBJ1-5	TRBV7-2	12	NA	NA	CASRAPNLPQHF	TGTGCCAGCAGAGCCCCTAATTTGCCCCAGCATTTT
TRBJ1-4	TRBV7-2	15	NA	TRBD1	CASSSTGGLVEKLFF	TGTGCCAGCAGCTCGACAGGGGGATTGGTTGAAAAACTGTTTTTT
TRBJ2-7	TRBV10-2	13	NA	NA	CASRFGGRYEQYF	TGCGCCAGCAGGTTTGGGGGCCGCTACGAGCAGTACTTC
TRBJ2-5	TRBV2	11	NA	NA	CASSETRARYF	TGTGCCAGCAGCGAAACTAGGGCGCGGTACTTC
TRBJ1-3	TRBV7-2	13	NA	NA	CASSLAAEDTIYF	TGTGCCAGCAGCTTAGCTGCAGAAGACACCATATATTTT
TRBJ2-5	TRBV7-2	14	NA	NA	CASSHTGSEEVQYF	TGTGCCAGCAGTCATACGGGATCCGAAGAGGTCCAGTACTTC
TRBJ1-3	TRBV3-1/TRBV3-2	17	once	NA	CASSPLGRDLAGNTIYF	TGTGCCAGCAGCCCCTTGGGGAGGGATCTTGCTGGAAACACCATATATTTT
TRBJ2-3	TRBV5-1	18	NA	TRBD2	CASSLDLRLAGNTDTQYF	TGCGCCAGCAGCTTGGACCTAAGACTAGCGGGAAACACAGATACGCAGTATTTT
TRBJ2-1	TRBV19	13	NA	NA	CASSIVSPNEQFF	TGTGCCAGTAGTATAGTAAGCCCCAATGAGCAGTTCTTC
TRBJ2-2	TRBV19	18	NA	NA	CASSLKPYSGPGDGELFF	TGTGCCAGTAGCCTAAAACCTTACTCGGGTCCCGGAGACGGGGAGCTGTTTTTT
TRBJ2-2	TRBV5-1	16	NA	TRBD2	CASMVGGGAGTGELFF	TGCGCCAGCATGGTCGGCGGGGGGGCCGGCACCGGGGAGCTGTTTTTT
TRBJ1-2	TRBV6-5	15	NA	TRBD1	CASSYSSGQGFGYTF	TGTGCCAGCAGTTACAGCTCGGGACAGGGTTTCGGCTACACCTTC
TRBJ2-1	TRBV21-1	15	NA	NA	CASQNGRARYNEQFF	TGTGCCAGTCAAAATGGGAGGGCCAGGTACAATGAGCAGTTCTTC
TRBJ2-7	TRBV27	13	NA	TRBD1	CASRGQGWYEQYF	TGTGCCAGCAGGGGACAGGGTTGGTACGAGCAGTACTTC
TRBJ2-3	TRBV3-1/TRBV3-2	17	NA	TRBD2	CASSQGPVAGGPDTQYF	TGTGCCAGCAGCCAGGGGCCTGTAGCGGGGGGGCCAGATACGCAGTATTTT
TRBJ2-3	TRBV29-1	16	NA	TRBD2	CSVPDTYSPGGDTQYF	TGCAGCGTCCCCGATACATACTCCCCGGGGGGTGATACGCAGTATTTT
TRBJ1-1	TRBV4-3	15	few	NA	CASSQEFGLSSEAFF	TGCGCCAGCAGCCAAGAATTTGGGCTCTCGAGTGAAGCTTTCTTT
TRBJ1-1	TRBV10-3	13	NA	NA	CAITGTTNTEAFF	TGTGCCATCACCGGGACAACGAACACTGAAGCTTTCTTT
TRBJ1-1	TRBV5-1	13	NA	NA	CASAGPENTEAFF	TGCGCCAGTGCAGGGCCCGAGAACACTGAAGCTTTCTTT
TRBJ1-1	TRBV15	17	NA	TRBD1	CATTMKGGRETWAEAFF	TGTGCCACCACCATGAAAGGGGGCCGGGAGACTTGGGCTGAAGCTTTCTTT
TRBJ2-7	TRBV7-9	18	NA	NA	CASSTTVGGAGNSYEQYF	TGTGCCAGCAGCACCACAGTTGGCGGAGCGGGCAACTCCTACGAGCAGTACTTC
TRBJ1-5	TRBV5-6	14	NA	NA	CASSLGPQDQPQHF	TGTGCCAGCAGCTTGGGCCCTCAGGATCAGCCCCAGCATTTT
TRBJ2-7	TRBV3-1/TRBV3-2	15	NA	TRBD1	CASSPRDRGTNEQYF	TGTGCCAGCAGCCCCAGGGACAGGGGGACGAACGAGCAGTACTTC
TRBJ2-7	TRBV2	13	NA	TRBD2	CASSQGLAYEQYF	TGTGCCAGCAGTCAGGGACTAGCTTACGAGCAGTACTTC
TRBJ2-3	TRBV6-5	15	NA	NA	CASSSAMWESDTQYF	TGTGCCAGCAGTTCCGCCATGTGGGAGTCAGATACGCAGTATTTT
TRBJ1-5	TRBV27	15	NA	NA	CASSRAPGGNQPQHF	TGTGCCAGCAGTCGGGCCCCAGGGGGCAATCAGCCCCAGCATTTT
TRBJ2-5	TRBV11-3	15	NA	TRBD1	CASSSSGTGTKTQYF	TGTGCCAGCAGCTCCTCCGGGACAGGGACAAAGACCCAGTACTTC
TRBJ2-7	TRBV28	15	NA	NA	CASSLMAAGGYEQYF	TGTGCCAGCAGTTTAATGGCAGCCGGCGGGTACGAGCAGTACTTC
TRBJ1-2	TRBV19	14	NA	TRBD1	CASSIQGQGYGYTF	TGTGCCAGTAGTATACAGGGACAGGGGTATGGCTACACCTTC
TRBJ1-6	TRBV5-6	12	NA	NA	CASSSGASPLHF	TGTGCCAGCAGTTCAGGGGCCTCACCCCTCCACTTT
TRBJ1-6	TRBV25-1	15	NA	TRBD1	CASSGRQGYNSPLHF	TGTGCCAGCAGTGGGCGACAGGGTTATAATTCACCCCTCCACTTT
TRBJ1-3	TRBV7-9	18	NA	NA	CASSLGVTLWASGNTIYF	TGTGCCAGCAGCTTAGGGGTCACACTTTGGGCCTCTGGAAACACCATATATTTT
TRBJ2-7	TRBV28	13	NA	NA	CASSLTSRYEQYF	TGTGCCAGCAGTTTAACTAGCAGATACGAGCAGTACTTC
TRBJ2-1	TRBV27	15	NA	NA	CASSLGGTDNNEQFF	TGTGCCAGCAGTTTGGGCGGGACAGATAACAATGAGCAGTTCTTC
TRBJ1-5	TRBV7-8	18	NA	NA	CASSLARGWESGNQPQHF	TGTGCCAGCAGCTTAGCGCGAGGGTGGGAATCGGGCAATCAGCCCCAGCATTTT
TRBJ2-1	TRBV7-2	17	NA	NA	CASSYTAGLALYNEQFF	TGTGCCAGCAGTTATACTGCGGGGCTAGCCCTTTACAATGAGCAGTTCTTC
TRBJ1-5	TRBV15	14	NA	NA	CATSTFRGGQPQHF	TGTGCCACCAGTACGTTTCGGGGAGGTCAGCCCCAGCATTTT
TRBJ2-5	TRBV11-2	12	many	NA	CASSSGRETQYF	TGTGCCAGCAGTTCAGGGAGGGAGACCCAGTACTTC
TRBJ1-4	TRBV3-1/TRBV3-2	17	few	NA	CASSQDLWRVTNEKLFF	TGTGCCAGCAGCCAAGATCTTTGGAGGGTCACTAATGAAAAACTGTTTTTT
TRBJ1-2	TRBV29-1	13	NA	TRBD1	CSVEGQPNYGYTF	TGCAGCGTTGAGGGACAGCCTAACTATGGCTACACCTTC
TRBJ1-4	TRBV7-9	15	NA	NA	CASSFSFGGDEKLFF	TGTGCCAGCAGCTTCTCATTCGGGGGAGATGAAAAACTGTTTTTT
TRBJ1-2	TRBV6-5	15	NA	NA	CASIVEVLANYGYTF	TGTGCCAGCATCGTAGAGGTATTAGCTAACTATGGCTACACCTTC